These 20 T cell receptor beta chains share one sample of origin, sequenced in a study of blood T cell repertoires in COVID-19. Some clones are missing from TCRdb's copy, which holds only in-frame ones; the method was immunoSEQ multiplex PCR. This sample has some 20,000 clones, with around 80% found just once. The sequenced material came from peripheral blood. These receptors were taken from a man in his 60s with acute or convalescent COVID-19.

The rearrangement joins TRBV13 to TRBJ2-7, with a weak D call TRBD2 (5 bases). Between the trimmed V and J ends, which lost 6 bases and 6 bases, there was a span of 12 bases. The CDR3 has 12 amino acids. Germline V gives CDR1 PRHDT, CDR2 FYEKMQ (reference sequence). The CDR3: CASRATGSEQYF. DNA for the CDR3: TGTGCCAGCAGAGCTACGGGGAGCGAGCAGTACTTC.

V is TRBV11-1 and J is TRBJ2-7; D is possibly TRBD1 (5 bases). V was cut by 6 bases and J by 2 bases, with 8 bases left in between. Germline V CDR1 and CDR2: SGHAT, FQDESV (reference sequence). The CDR3 is made up of 12 amino acids. The CDR3 loop is CASSDRAYEQYF. CDR3 DNA sequence: TGTGCCAGCAGTGACAGAGCCTACGAGCAGTACTTC.

This sequence joins TRBV7-9 and TRBJ2-2; tentatively, D is TRBD1 (6 bases). V lost 9 bases and J 0 bases, leaving 11 bases between the germline ends. CDR3 length: 14 amino acids. The germline V gene has CDR1 SEHNR and CDR2 FQNEAQ (reference sequence). CDR3 bases: TGTGCCAGTACCGGGACAACGAACACCGGGGAGCTGTTTTTT. Its translation is CASTGTTNTGELFF.

This clone was seen only once. The chain couples TRBV19 to TRBJ1-1, with D possibly matching TRBD1 (5 bases). V was trimmed by 3 bases and J by 6 bases, leaving 17 bases between them. CDR1 and CDR2 (germline): LNHDA, SQIVND (reference sequence). The CDR3 loop spans 15 amino acids. CDR3 DNA sequence: TGTGCCAGTAGTATTCGGGGGGACTCAGCTCCTGAAGCTTTCTTT. This gives the protein CASSIRGDSAPEAFF.

V gene TRBV12-3 or TRBV12-4 combines with J gene TRBJ1-6; D gene unclear. Trimming removed 2 bases from V and 14 bases from J, with 13 bases in between. This CDR3 is 13 amino acids long. The CDR3: CASSLLGKWALHF. The CDR3, as DNA: TGTGCCAGCAGTTTACTCGGGAAGTGGGCCCTCCACTTT.

The J gene is TRBJ2-7, the V gene TRBV5-5; 10 bases line up with TRBD1. CDR1 and CDR2 (germline): SGHKS, YYEKEE (reference sequence). The CDR3 contains 14 residues. Trimming removed 4 bases from V and 4 bases from J; junction bases left unmatched: 5. CDR3 loop: CASSGGTGAYEQYF. Written as DNA, the CDR3 is TGTGCCAGCAGCGGGGGGACAGGGGCATACGAGCAGTACTTC.

The chain recombines TRBV18 with TRBJ1-2; the D gene is possibly TRBD1 (5 bases). V was trimmed by 3 bases and J by 3 bases, leaving 17 bases between them. The CDR3 runs 16 residues. From germline, CDR1 is KGHSH and CDR2 LQKENI. CDR3 sequence: CASSPIMLGPYYGYTF. In DNA, the CDR3 is TGTGCCAGCTCACCGATAATGTTGGGGCCCTACTATGGCTACACCTTC.

V is TRBV18 and J is TRBJ1-2, with TRBD1 matching over 8 bases. Unmatched junction bases numbered 8, after V lost 3 bases and J lost 8 bases. Per germline, CDR1 KGHSH and CDR2 LQKENI. The length of the CDR3 is 14 residues. CDR3 DNA: TGTGCCAGCTCACCTACCCCGACAGGGGAAGGCTACACCTTC. Its translation: CASSPTPTGEGYTF.

V gene TRBV18 combines with J gene TRBJ1-1; possibly TRBD1 for D (5 bases). V lost 1 base and J 0 bases, leaving 9 bases between the germline ends. Looked up from germline, CDR1 is KGHSH and CDR2 is LQKENI. The CDR3 consists of 15 residues. CDR3 amino acids: CASSPLPGLNTEAFF. The CDR3 nucleotides read TGTGCCAGCTCACCACTTCCAGGGTTGAACACTGAAGCTTTCTTT. Full variable domain (remainder filled in from reference TRBV18 and TRBJ1-1): NAGVMQNPRHLVRRRGQEARLRCSPMKGHSHVYWYRQLPEEGLKFMVYLQKENIIDESGMPKERFSAEFPKEGPSILRIQQVVRGDSAAYFCASSPLPGLNTEAFFGQGTRLTVV.

CDR3 sequence: CASSFMGQGGYEQYF. The CDR3 DNA sequence: TGTGCCAGCAGCTTCATGGGACAGGGGGGTTACGAGCAGTACTTC. The gene calls are TRBV11-3 and TRBJ2-7, with 11 bases lining up with TRBD1. Germline CDR1 and CDR2: SGHNT and YENEEA. With V trimmed by 3 bases and J by 4 bases, 5 bases remained unmatched. The CDR3 loop spans 15 amino acids.

The chain is built from TRBV19 and TRBJ1-5, with D maybe TRBD1 (5 bases). The V gene lost 4 bases and the J gene lost 7 bases, with 8 bases spanning the gap. CDR1 is LNHDA and CDR2 is SQIVND in the germline V gene (reference sequence). CDR3 length: 12 amino acids. CDR3 protein: CASSTGLQPQHF. DNA for the CDR3: TGTGCCAGTAGTACGGGACTGCAGCCCCAGCATTTT. Together with reference TRBV19 and TRBJ1-5, the CDR3 gives the full variable domain: DGGITQSPKYLFRKEGQNVTLSCEQNLNHDAMYWYRQDPGQGLRLIYYSQIVNDFQKGDIAEGYSVSREKKESFPLTVTSAQKNPTAFYLCASSTGLQPQHFGDGTRLSIL.

V and J are TRBV6-5 and TRBJ2-1; tentative D call: TRBD2 (7 bases). CDR3 length equals 12 residues. From germline, CDR1 is MNHEY and CDR2 SVGAGI. Trimming shortened V by 7 bases and J by 9 bases, and 13 bases separated the two germline ends. The CDR3 is CASMGGGPEQFF. CDR3 nucleotide sequence: TGTGCCAGCATGGGCGGGGGCCCTGAGCAGTTCTTC.

The genes are TRBV5-4 and TRBJ1-1; D is ambiguous. The germline gives CDR1 SGHNT, CDR2 YYREEE (reference sequence). The CDR3 spans 14 residues. Trimming removed 2 bases from V and 5 bases from J, with 13 bases in between. The CDR3 DNA reads TGTGCCAGCAGCTTCGCCCTCGAGTGGACTGAAGCTTTCTTT. This encodes CASSFALEWTEAFF.

This sequence joins TRBV27 and TRBJ2-5; 10 bases fit TRBD2. Germline assignment: CDR1 MNHEY and CDR2 SMNVEV (reference sequence). With 4 bases clipped from V and 1 base from J, the junction kept 6 bases outside the gene matches. The CDR3 sequence is 16 residues long. CDR3 residues: CASSSHLAGGQETQYF. In DNA, the CDR3 is TGTGCCAGCAGTTCCCACTTAGCGGGGGGCCAAGAGACCCAGTACTTC.

This chain joins TRBV18 and TRBJ2-5, with 7 bases fitting TRBD1. After removal of 5 bases from V and 0 bases from J, the junction contained 6 bases not matched to a gene. The CDR3 has 15 amino acids. Germline V lookup: CDR1 KGHSH, CDR2 LQKENI. CDR3 coding DNA: TGTGCCAGCTCAAGACAGGGTGGGGACCAAGAGACCCAGTACTTC. Its translation: CASSRQGGDQETQYF.

This clone was counted a few times. The rearrangement joins TRBV5-1 to TRBJ2-7, with 10 bases fitting TRBD2. The CDR3 totals 14 residues. The germline CDR1 and CDR2 sequences are SGHRS and YFSETQ. The J segment lost 3 bases and the V segment lost 4 bases, leaving 4 bases of the junction unmatched. CDR3 residues: CASSVTSGVYEQYF. Written as DNA, the CDR3 is TGCGCCAGCAGCGTTACTAGCGGGGTCTACGAGCAGTACTTC. Filled out from reference TRBV5-1 and TRBJ2-7, the complete variable domain reads KAGVTQTPRYLIKTRGQQVTLSCSPISGHRSVSWYQQTPGQGLQFLFEYFSETQRNKGNFPGRFSGRQFSNSRSEMNVSTLELGDSALYLCASSVTSGVYEQYFGPGTRLTVT.

The V gene is TRBV4-1, the J gene TRBJ1-2; possibly TRBD1 for D (5 bases). This CDR3 is built from 14 residues. From germline, CDR1 is MGHRA and CDR2 YSYEKL. V was clipped by 0 bases and J by 4 bases, with 9 bases between them. The CDR3 spells CASSQDAGGYGYTF. The DNA for the CDR3 is TGCGCCAGCAGCCAAGATGCCGGGGGCTATGGCTACACCTTC.

This sequence joins TRBV27 and TRBJ2-7; TRBD1 aligns across 7 bases. In germline, CDR1 is MNHEY, CDR2 SMNVEV (reference sequence). This CDR3 is 13 amino acids long. Trimming cost V 2 bases and J 6 bases; bases outside gene matches: 4. The DNA for the CDR3 is TGTGCCAGCAGTTTACGACAGGGAAGCGAGCAGTACTTC. Amino acids: CASSLRQGSEQYF.

The chain is built from TRBV11-3 and TRBJ2-2; D is undetermined. This CDR3 comprises 14 residues. V was clipped by 6 bases and J by 4 bases, with 12 bases between them. Per the germline V gene, CDR1 is SGHNT and CDR2 is YENEEA. For the CDR3, the DNA is TGTGCCAGCAGTGACAAACGTGGCACCGGGGAGCTGTTTTTT. Residues: CASSDKRGTGELFF.

The chain is built from TRBV2 and TRBJ2-7; the D gene is possibly TRBD1 (5 bases). The germline V gene has CDR1 SNHLY and CDR2 FYNNEI. The CDR3 spans 14 residues. V gave up 7 bases and J gave up 0 bases, with 13 bases separating them. The CDR3 DNA reads TGTGCCAGCAACTCAGGGTCCCCCTCCTACGAGCAGTACTTC. It specifies CASNSGSPSYEQYF.